What follows is one TCR beta chain and its context. Its specificity is unknown. V was clipped by 8 bases and J by 0 bases, with 14 bases between them. Germline CDR1 and CDR2: MNHNY and SVGAGI (reference sequence). The CDR3 loop spans 14 amino acids. These data are taken from a study of long-term antiretroviral therapy in people with HIV. Study conclusions and caveats: Clonotypes expanded prior to ART showed repertoire dominance at all sampled time points.

Sequencing relied on immunoSEQ assay v3.0, run at survey level. Data came from immunoSEQ multiplex PCR; TCRdb stores just in-frame clones and leaves some out. This table holds 15,000 to 20,000 clones, 91% found once. The chain is built from TRBV6-6 and TRBJ2-7, with D possibly being TRBD2 (6 bases). The sequence derives from a man in his 60s with HIV. The specimen was unsorted PBMCs, collected 0.3 years after starting antiretroviral therapy. CDR3 residues: CASWGSGSSYEQYF. The CDR3 DNA follows: TGTGCCAGCTGGGGTAGCGGAAGCTCCTACGAGCAGTACTTC.